This TCR beta chain was obtained from a study of early T cells in non-severe SARS-CoV-2 infection. About the research overall: Bulk RNA taken from unsorted whole blood was sequenced, leaving chains unpaired.

Individual cDNA molecules received unique molecular identifiers during library preparation. TCRdb re-called the 5' RACE reads with MiXCR, one entry per CDR3 protein. This table has about 36,000 distinct CDR3 sequences, 6.8% appearing once. This clonotype was detected ten times or more. Its antigen is undetermined. Broader study findings: There was a bias toward anti-spike CD8 responses in VDJdb matching, which missed private and CD4 specificities.

V lost 5 bases and J lost 6, with 16 bases in between. The CDR3 covers 15 residues. The germline gives CDR1 SGHTA, CDR2 FQGTGA. The TCR comes from an adult who was a healthcare worker with PCR-confirmed SARS-CoV-2 infection or an uninfected control (not recorded which). This chain connects TRBV7-3 to TRBJ2-2; possibly TRBD2 for D (5 bases). The source was whole blood, collected at baseline. For the CDR3, the DNA is TGTGCCAGCAGCCAAGACTCGATCGGGGCCGGGGAGCTGTTTTTT. It translates to CASSQDSIGAGELFF.